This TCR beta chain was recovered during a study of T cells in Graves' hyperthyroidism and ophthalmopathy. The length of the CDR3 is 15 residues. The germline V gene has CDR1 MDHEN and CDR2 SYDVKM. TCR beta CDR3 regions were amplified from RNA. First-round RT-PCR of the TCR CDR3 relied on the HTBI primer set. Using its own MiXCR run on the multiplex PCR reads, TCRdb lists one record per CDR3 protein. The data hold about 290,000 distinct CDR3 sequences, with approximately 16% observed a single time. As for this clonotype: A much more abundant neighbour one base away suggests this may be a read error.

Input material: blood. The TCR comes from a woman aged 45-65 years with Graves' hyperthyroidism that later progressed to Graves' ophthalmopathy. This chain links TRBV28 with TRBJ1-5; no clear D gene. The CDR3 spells CVSSRGSYSNQPQHF. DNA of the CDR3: TGTGTCAGCAGTCGCGGATCCTATAGCAATCAGCCCCAGCATTTT.